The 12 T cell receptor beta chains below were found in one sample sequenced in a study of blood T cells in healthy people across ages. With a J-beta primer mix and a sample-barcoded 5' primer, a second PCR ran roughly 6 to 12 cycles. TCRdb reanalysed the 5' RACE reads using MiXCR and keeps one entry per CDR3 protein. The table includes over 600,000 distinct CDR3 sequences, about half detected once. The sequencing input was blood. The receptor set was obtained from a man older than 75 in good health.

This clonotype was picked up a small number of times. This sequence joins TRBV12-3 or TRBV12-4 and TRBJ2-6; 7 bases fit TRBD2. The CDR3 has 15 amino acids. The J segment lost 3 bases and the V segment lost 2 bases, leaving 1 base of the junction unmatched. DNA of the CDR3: TGTGCCAGCAGTTTATCTAGCGGTGGGGCCAACGTCCTGACTTTC. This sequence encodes CASSLSSGGANVLTF.

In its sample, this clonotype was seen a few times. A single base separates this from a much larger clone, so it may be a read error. CDR3 sequence: CASSTDFSGTNVLTF. CDR3 sequence (DNA): TGTGCCAGCAGCACAGACTTCTCTGGGACCAACGTCCTGACTTTC. The V and J genes are TRBV27 and TRBJ2-6, with D unresolved. The CDR3 spans 15 residues. Germline V gives CDR1 MNHEY, CDR2 SMNVEV (reference sequence).

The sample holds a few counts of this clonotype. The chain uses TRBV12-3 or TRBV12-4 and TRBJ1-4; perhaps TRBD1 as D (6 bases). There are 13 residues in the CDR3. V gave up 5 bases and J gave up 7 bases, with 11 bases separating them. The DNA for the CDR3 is TGTGCCAGCAGTATACAGGGAGGTGAAAAACTGTTTTTT. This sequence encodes CASSIQGGEKLFF.

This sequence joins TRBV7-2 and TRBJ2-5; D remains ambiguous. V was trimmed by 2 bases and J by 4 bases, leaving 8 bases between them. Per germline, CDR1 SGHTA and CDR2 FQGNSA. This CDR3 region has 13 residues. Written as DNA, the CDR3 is TGTGCCAGCAGCTTACTGGATCTAGAGACCCAGTACTTC. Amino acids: CASSLLDLETQYF.

This chain's CDR3 is CASSIFYNEQFF. Here the CDR3 DNA reads TGTGCCAGCAGTATCTTCTACAATGAGCAGTTCTTC. This sequence joins TRBV6-6 and TRBJ2-1; D remains unclear. The V end lost 5 bases, the J end lost 3 bases, and 5 bases lay between the germline ends. There are 12 residues in the CDR3. CDR1 is MNHNY, CDR2 SVGAGI, per germline (reference sequence).

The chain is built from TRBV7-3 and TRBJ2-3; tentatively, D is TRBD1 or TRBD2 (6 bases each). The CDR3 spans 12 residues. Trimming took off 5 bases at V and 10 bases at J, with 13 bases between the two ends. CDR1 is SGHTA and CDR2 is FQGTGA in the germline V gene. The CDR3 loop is CASSPAGGPQYF. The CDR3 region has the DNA TGTGCCAGCAGCCCCGCCGGGGGCCCGCAGTATTTT.

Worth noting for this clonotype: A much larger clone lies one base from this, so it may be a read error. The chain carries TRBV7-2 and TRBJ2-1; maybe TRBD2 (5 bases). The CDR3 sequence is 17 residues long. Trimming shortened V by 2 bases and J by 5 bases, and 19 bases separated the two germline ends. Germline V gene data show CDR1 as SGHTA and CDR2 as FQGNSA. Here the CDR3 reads CASSLSVVGSGNNEQFF. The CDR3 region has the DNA TGTGCCAGCAGCTTATCGGTTGTAGGGAGCGGAAACAATGAGCAGTTCTTC.

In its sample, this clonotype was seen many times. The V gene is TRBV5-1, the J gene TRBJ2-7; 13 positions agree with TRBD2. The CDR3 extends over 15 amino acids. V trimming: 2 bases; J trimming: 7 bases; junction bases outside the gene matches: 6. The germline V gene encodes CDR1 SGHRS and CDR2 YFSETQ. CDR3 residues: CASSLGTSGIKEQYF. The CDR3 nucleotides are TGCGCCAGCAGCTTAGGGACTAGCGGGATAAAGGAGCAGTACTTC.

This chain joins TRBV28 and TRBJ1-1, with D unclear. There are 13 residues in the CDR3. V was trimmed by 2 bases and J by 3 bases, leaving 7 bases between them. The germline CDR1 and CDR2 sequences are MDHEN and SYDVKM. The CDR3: CASSLLRDTEAFF. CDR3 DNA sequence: TGTGCCAGCAGTTTACTCCGAGACACTGAAGCTTTCTTT. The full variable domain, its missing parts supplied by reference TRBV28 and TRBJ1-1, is DVKVTQSSRYLVKRTGEKVFLECVQDMDHENMFWYRQDPGLGLRLIYFSYDVKMKEKGDIPEGYSVSREKKERFSLILESASTNQTSMYLCASSLLRDTEAFFGQGTRLTVV.

The CDR3: CASSEARKDVYGYTF. CDR3 coding DNA: TGTGCCAGCAGTGAAGCGAGGAAGGACGTTTATGGCTACACCTTC. This sequence joins TRBV12-3 or TRBV12-4 and TRBJ1-2, with no clear D. V lost 5 bases and J lost 5, with 18 bases in between. The CDR3 runs 15 residues.

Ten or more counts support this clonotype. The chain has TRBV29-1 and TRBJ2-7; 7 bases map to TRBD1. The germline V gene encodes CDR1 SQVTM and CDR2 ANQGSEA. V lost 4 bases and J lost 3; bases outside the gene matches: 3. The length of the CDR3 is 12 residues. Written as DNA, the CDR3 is TGCAGCGTTGGGGGACAGTACTACGAGCAGTACTTC. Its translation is CSVGGQYYEQYF.

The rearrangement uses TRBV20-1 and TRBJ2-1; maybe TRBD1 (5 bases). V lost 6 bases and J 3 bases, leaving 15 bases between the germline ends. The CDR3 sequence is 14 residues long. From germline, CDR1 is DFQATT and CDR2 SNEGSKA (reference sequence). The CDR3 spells CSATLGRNYNEQFF. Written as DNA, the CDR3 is TGCAGTGCGACCCTGGGGCGGAACTACAATGAGCAGTTCTTC.